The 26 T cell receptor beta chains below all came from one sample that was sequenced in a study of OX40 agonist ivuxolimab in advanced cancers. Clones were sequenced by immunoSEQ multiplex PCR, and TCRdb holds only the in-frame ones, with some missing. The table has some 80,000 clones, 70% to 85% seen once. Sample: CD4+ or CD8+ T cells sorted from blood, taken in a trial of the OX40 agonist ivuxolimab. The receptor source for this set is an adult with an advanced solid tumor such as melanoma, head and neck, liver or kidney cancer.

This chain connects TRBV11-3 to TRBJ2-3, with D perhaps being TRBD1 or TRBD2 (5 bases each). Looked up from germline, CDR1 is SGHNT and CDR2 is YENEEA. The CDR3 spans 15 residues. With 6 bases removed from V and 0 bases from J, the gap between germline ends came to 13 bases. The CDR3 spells CASSRSGRSTDTQYF. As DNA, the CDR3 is TGTGCCAGCAGTCGTTCGGGACGGAGCACAGATACGCAGTATTTT.

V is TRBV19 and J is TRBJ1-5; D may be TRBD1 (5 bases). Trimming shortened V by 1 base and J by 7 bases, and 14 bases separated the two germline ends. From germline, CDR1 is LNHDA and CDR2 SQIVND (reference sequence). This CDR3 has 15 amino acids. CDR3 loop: CASSIGQNTRQPQHF. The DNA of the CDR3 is TGTGCCAGTAGTATAGGACAGAACACCAGGCAGCCCCAGCATTTT.

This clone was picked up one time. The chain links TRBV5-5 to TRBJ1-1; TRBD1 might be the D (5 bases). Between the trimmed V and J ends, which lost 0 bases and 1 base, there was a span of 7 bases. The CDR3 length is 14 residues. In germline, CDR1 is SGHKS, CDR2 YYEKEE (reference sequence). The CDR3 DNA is TGTGCCAGCAGCTTGGTCACAGGGAACACTGAAGCTTTCTTT. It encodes CASSLVTGNTEAFF.

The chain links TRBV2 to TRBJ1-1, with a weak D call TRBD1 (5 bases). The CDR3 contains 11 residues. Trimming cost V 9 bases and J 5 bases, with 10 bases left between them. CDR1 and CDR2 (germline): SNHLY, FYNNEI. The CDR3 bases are TGTGCCAGTAAACAGGAAACTGAAGCTTTCTTT. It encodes CASKQETEAFF.

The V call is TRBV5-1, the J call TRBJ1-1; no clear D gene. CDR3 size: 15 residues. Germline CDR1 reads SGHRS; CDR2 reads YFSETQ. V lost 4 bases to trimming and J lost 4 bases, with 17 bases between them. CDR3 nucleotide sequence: TGCGCCAGCAGCCCAAGCAGGCGGGGAGGCACTGAAGCTTTCTTT. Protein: CASSPSRRGGTEAFF.

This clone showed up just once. CDR3 sequence (DNA): TGTGCCAGCAGTTACCTCCCCACTGGGACTTACTACGAGCAGTACGTC. Translation gives CASSYLPTGTYYEQYV. The rearrangement joins TRBV6-6 to TRBJ2-7, with D perhaps TRBD2 (6 bases). The CDR3 covers 16 residues. Germline CDR1 MNHNY, CDR2 SVGAGI (reference sequence). Trimming stripped 2 bases from V and 3 bases from J, with 17 bases between.

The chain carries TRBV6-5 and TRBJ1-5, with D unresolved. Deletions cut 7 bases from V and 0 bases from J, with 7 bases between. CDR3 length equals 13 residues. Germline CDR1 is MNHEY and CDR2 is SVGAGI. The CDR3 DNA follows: TGTGCCAGCAAACTGGATAGCAATCAGCCCCAGCATTTT. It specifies CASKLDSNQPQHF.

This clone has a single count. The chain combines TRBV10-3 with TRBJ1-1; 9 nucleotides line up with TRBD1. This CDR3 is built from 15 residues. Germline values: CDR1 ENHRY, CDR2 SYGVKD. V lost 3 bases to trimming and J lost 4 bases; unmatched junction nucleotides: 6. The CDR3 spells CAISERGQGSTEAFF. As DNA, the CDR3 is TGTGCCATCAGTGAACGTGGACAGGGGTCCACTGAAGCTTTCTTT.

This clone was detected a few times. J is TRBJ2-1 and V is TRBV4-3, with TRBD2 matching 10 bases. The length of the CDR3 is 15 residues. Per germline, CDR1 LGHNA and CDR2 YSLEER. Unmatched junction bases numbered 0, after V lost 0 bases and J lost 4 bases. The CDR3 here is CASSQETSGYNEQFF. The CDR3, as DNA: TGCGCCAGCAGCCAAGAGACTAGCGGGTACAATGAGCAGTTCTTC.

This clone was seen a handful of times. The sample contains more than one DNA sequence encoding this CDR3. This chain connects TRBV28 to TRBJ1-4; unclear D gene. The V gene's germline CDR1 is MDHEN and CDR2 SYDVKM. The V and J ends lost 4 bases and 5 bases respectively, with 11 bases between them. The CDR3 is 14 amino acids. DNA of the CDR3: TGTGCCAGCAGTTCAGGAAGACGGAATGAAAAACTGTTTTTT. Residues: CASSSGRRNEKLFF. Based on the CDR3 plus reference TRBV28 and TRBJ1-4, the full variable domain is DVKVTQSSRYLVKRTGEKVFLECVQDMDHENMFWYRQDPGLGLRLIYFSYDVKMKEKGDIPEGYSVSREKKERFSLILESASTNQTSMYLCASSSGRRNEKLFFGSGTQLSVL.

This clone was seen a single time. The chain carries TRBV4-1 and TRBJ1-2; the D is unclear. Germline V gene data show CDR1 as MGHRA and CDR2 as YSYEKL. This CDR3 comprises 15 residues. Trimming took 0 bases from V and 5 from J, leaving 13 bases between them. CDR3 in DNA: TGCGCCAGCAGCCAAGAGACACGAAATGGTTATGGCTACACCTTC. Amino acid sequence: CASSQETRNGYGYTF.

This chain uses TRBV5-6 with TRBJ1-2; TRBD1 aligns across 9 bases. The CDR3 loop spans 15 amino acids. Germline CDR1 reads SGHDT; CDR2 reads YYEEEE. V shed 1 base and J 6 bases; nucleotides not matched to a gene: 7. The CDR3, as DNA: TGTGCCAGCAGCTTGCCCCCAACAGGGGGCCATGGCTACACCTTC. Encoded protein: CASSLPPTGGHGYTF. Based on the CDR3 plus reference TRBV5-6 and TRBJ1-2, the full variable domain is DAGVTQSPTHLIKTRGQQVTLRCSPKSGHDTVSWYQQALGQGPQFIFQYYEEEERQRGNFPDRFSGHQFPNYSSELNVNALLLGDSALYLCASSLPPTGGHGYTFGSGTRLTVV.

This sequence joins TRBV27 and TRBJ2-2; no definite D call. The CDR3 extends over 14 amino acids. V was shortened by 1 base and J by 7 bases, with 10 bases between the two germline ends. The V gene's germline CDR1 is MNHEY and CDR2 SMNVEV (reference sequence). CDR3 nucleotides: TGTGCCAGCAGTTTATGGCAGGTTAACGGGGAGCTGTTTTTT. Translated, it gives CASSLWQVNGELFF.

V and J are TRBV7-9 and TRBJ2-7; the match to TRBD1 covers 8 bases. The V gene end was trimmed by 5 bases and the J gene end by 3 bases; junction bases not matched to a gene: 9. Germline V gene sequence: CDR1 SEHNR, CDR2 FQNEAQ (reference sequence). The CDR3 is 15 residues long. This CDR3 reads CASSELTGAIYEQYF. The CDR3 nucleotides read TGTGCCAGCAGCGAATTGACAGGGGCGATCTACGAGCAGTACTTC.

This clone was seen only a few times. The CDR3 sequence is CASSPSVVDPLGGGYTF. The CDR3 nucleotides are TGTGCCAGCTCACCCTCGGTAGTAGACCCTCTAGGAGGAGGCTACACCTTC. The rearrangement links TRBV18 to TRBJ1-2; D is unresolved. V was cut by 3 bases and J by 8 bases, with 25 bases left in between. Germline-derived CDR1 and CDR2 are KGHSH and LQKENI. The CDR3 is 17 amino acids.

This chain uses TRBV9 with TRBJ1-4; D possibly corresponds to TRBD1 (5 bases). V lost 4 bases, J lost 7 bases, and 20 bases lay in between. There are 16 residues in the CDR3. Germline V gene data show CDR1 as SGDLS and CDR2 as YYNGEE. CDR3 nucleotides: TGTGCCAGCAGCCCCATAGGGGACGGCGGATCTGAAAAACTGTTTTTT. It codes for CASSPIGDGGSEKLFF.

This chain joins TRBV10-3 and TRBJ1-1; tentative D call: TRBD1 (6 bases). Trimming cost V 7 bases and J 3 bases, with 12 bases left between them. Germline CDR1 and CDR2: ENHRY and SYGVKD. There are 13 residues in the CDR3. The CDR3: CAIKGGQDTEAFF. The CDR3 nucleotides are TGTGCCATCAAAGGGGGGCAGGACACTGAAGCTTTCTTT.

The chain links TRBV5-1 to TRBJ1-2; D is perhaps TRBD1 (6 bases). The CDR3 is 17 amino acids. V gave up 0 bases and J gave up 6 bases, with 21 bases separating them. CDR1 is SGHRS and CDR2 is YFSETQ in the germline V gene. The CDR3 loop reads CASSLVGTLTQLNGYTF. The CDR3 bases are TGCGCCAGCAGCTTGGTGGGGACACTGACCCAACTTAATGGCTACACCTTC.

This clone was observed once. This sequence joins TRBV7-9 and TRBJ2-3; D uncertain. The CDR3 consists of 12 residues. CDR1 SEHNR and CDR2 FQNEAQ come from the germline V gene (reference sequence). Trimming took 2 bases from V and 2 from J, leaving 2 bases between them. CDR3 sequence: CASSLHTDTQYF. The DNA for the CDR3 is TGTGCCAGCAGCTTACACACAGATACGCAGTATTTT.

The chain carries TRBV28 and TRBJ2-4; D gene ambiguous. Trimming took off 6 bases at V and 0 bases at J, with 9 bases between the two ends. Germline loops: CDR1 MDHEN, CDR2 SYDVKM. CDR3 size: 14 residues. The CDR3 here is CASRPTVAKNIQYF. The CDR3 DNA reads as TGTGCCAGCAGACCAACAGTAGCCAAAAACATTCAGTACTTC.

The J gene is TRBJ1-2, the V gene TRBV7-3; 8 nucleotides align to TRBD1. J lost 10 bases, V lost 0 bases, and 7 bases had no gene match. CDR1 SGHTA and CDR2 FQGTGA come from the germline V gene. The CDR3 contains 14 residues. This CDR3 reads CASSLTAGGEAYTF. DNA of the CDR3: TGTGCCAGCAGCTTAACTGCAGGGGGCGAAGCCTACACCTTC.

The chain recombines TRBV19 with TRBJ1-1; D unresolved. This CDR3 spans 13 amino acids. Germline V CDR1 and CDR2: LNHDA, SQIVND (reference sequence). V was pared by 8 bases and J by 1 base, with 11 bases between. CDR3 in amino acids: CASGSGRNTEAFF. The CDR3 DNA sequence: TGTGCCAGTGGGTCAGGTCGGAACACTGAAGCTTTCTTT.

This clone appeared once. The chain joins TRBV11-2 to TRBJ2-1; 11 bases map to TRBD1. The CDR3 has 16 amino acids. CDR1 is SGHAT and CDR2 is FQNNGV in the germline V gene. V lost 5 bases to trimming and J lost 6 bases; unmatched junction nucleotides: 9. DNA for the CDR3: TGTGCCAGCAGCAAGTCCGGGACAGGGGGATTCAATGAGCAGTTCTTC. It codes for CASSKSGTGGFNEQFF.

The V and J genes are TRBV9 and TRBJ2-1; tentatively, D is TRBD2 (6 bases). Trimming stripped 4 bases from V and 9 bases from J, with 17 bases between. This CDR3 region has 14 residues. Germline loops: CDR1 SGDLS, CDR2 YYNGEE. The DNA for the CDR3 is TGTGCCAGCAGCCCATACTCACTAGCAGTTGAGCAGTTCTTC. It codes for CASSPYSLAVEQFF.

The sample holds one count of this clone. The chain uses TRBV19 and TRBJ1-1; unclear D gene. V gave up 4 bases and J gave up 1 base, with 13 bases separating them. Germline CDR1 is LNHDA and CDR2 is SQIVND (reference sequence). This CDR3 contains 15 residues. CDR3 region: CASSRDRLENTEAFF. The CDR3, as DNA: TGTGCCAGTAGTAGGGATCGGCTGGAGAACACTGAAGCTTTCTTT.

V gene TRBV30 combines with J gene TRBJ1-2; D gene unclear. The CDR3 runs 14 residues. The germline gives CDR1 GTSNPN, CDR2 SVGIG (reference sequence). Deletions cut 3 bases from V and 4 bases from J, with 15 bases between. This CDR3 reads CAWSEDLLGYGYTF. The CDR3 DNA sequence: TGTGCCTGGAGCGAGGATCTACTTGGCTATGGCTACACCTTC.